The rows below give T cell receptor beta chains drawn from one sample of a study of neurological immune-mediated disorders. TCRdb reanalysed the 5' RACE reads using MiXCR and keeps one entry per CDR3 protein. This table holds 74,000 or so distinct CDR3 sequences, roughly 9% found once. Sequencing input: PBMCs. The receptors come from a man in his fifties in good health. The CDR3 runs from the conserved cysteine through the conserved F or W. The order of the fields is J gene, clone size, D gene, V gene, CDR3 protein, CDR3 DNA. D genes are given only for firm matches. Clone size, where shown, is once, few, many, or a class for clones that have expanded.

TRBJ2-3 many NA TRBV7-2 CASSLASLFDTQYF TGTGCCAGCAGCTTAGCCTCACTCTTCGATACGCAGTATTTT
TRBJ2-1 many TRBD2 TRBV6-6 CASSYRQREGRGEQFF TGTGCCAGCAGTTACCGGCAGCGGGAGGGCCGGGGTGAGCAGTTCTTC
TRBJ2-3 many NA TRBV12-3/TRBV12-4 CASSLVGRARTSTDTQYF TGTGCCAGCAGTTTGGTGGGCAGGGCGAGGACTAGCACAGATACGCAGTATTTT
TRBJ1-2 NA TRBD1 TRBV3-1 CVSIQGGRWHLNYGYTF TGTGTCAGCATCCAAGGGGGCCGTTGGCACCTTAACTATGGCTACACCTTC
TRBJ2-1 many NA TRBV7-2 CASSLGHLNEQFF TGTGCCAGCAGCCTGGGACATCTCAATGAGCAGTTCTTC
TRBJ2-3 many TRBD2 TRBV12-3/TRBV12-4 CASSQWDVLAGGLDTQYF TGTGCCAGCTCCCAGTGGGACGTGCTAGCGGGGGGGCTTGATACGCAGTATTTT
TRBJ2-1 many NA TRBV29-1 CSVVERSSYNEQFF TGCAGCGTTGTCGAGCGGAGCTCCTACAATGAGCAGTTCTTC
TRBJ2-5 many TRBD2 TRBV28 CASATTLAGRSETQYF TGTGCCAGCGCAACGACACTAGCGGGGAGGTCAGAGACCCAGTACTTC
TRBJ1-3 many TRBD1 TRBV7-9 CASSLVGEGAISGNTIYF TGTGCCAGCAGCTTAGTCGGGGAGGGGGCCATCTCTGGAAACACCATATATTTT
TRBJ1-2 few NA TRBV6-4 CASSDSGRGLGYTF TGTGCCAGCAGTGACTCGGGCAGGGGACTTGGCTACACCTTC
TRBJ2-1 many NA TRBV7-2 CASSSGASYNEQFF TGTGCCAGCAGCTCCGGGGCCTCCTACAATGAGCAGTTCTTC
TRBJ2-6 many TRBD1 TRBV7-9 CASSPNFGQGSSGADVLTF TGTGCCAGCAGCCCGAATTTCGGACAGGGGAGTTCTGGGGCCGACGTCCTGACTTTC
TRBJ2-3 many NA TRBV25-1 CASRDRRGTDTQYF TGTGCCAGCAGAGACCGGCGGGGCACAGATACGCAGTATTTT
TRBJ1-4 many TRBD1 TRBV29-1 CSVGTGNNEKLFF TGCAGCGTAGGGACAGGGAATAATGAAAAACTGTTTTTT
TRBJ1-5 NA NA TRBV3-1 CASSQGSGSGQPQHF TGTGCCAGCAGCCAAGGTTCTGGGTCAGGTCAGCCCCAGCATTTT
TRBJ2-5 NA TRBD1 TRBV5-1 CASCPGTAQETQYF TGCGCCAGCTGCCCCGGGACAGCCCAAGAGACCCAGTACTTC